This T cell receptor (beta chain) was sequenced during a study of vaccination and CD4 T cells after COVID-19. Looking at the study overall: Samples were taken after vaccination, a median of roughly 72 days after dose two, with a range of 14 to 241.

Cultured CD4+ T-cell DNA underwent Oncomine TCR Beta short-read sequencing. From the PCR reads, TCRdb called clonotypes with MiXCR, one entry per CDR3 protein. Counted here are under 8,000 distinct CDR3 sequences, 50% to 65% occurring once; the ten biggest clones make up around 43%. CDR3 size: 16 residues. CDR1 and CDR2 (germline): SGHVS, FQNEAQ. Trimming at V came to 4 bases and at J to 0 bases, leaving 5 bases not matched to a gene. Treatment of the sample: roughly 10-day PBMC culture with coronavirus spike peptide pools or control peptides (ViraFEST assay). The unexposed donor's CD4+ T cells were collected before the COVID-19 pandemic (2011-2018). Scientists separated out CD4+ T cells through negative selection following 10 days in culture. Unexposed donors' CD4+ T cells were tested against SARS-CoV-2 S/N and four cold-coronavirus spikes when cell numbers allowed. Concerning this clonotype itself: Antigen specificity is unknown.

V is TRBV7-8 and J is TRBJ2-3, with 9 bases matching TRBD2. What was sequenced was CD4+ T cells from blood, cultured in vitro. This clonotype was obtained from a human donor in good health. The chain's CDR3 is CASSSQTSGSTDTQYF. In DNA form, the CDR3 reads TGTGCCAGCAGCTCTCAGACTAGCGGAAGCACAGATACGCAGTATTTT. The full variable domain, its missing parts supplied by reference TRBV7-8 and TRBJ2-3, is GAGVSQSPRYKVAKRGQDVALRCDPISGHVSLFWYQQALGQGPEFLTYFQNEAQLDKSGLPSDRFFAERPEGSVSTLKIQRTQQEDSAVYLCASSSQTSGSTDTQYFGPGTRLTVL.